This T cell receptor (beta chain) was profiled in a study of cytomegalovirus exposure and HLA in healthy donors. The study's findings and limits: Specific recognition of CMV antigens was confirmed in vitro for three chains (all CMV-associated). Many donors carried some public TCRs, although rarity characterized most TCR sequences.

The junction had 4 bases not matched to a gene; V was cut back by 2 bases and J by 3 bases. Looked up from germline, CDR1 is MNHEY and CDR2 is SVGAGI. The CDR3 loop spans 16 amino acids. Using immunoSEQ multiplex PCR, the repertoire was profiled, and TCRdb retains in-frame clones only, with some absent. This table has over 250,000 clones, approximately 86% appearing once. On this clone: Its antigen is not known.

The donors belonged to the approximately 120-subject validation cohort, separate from the 666-subject first cohort. The sample taken for sequencing was PBMCs. This TCR was sampled from a woman younger than 35 in good health and CMV-seronegative. J is TRBJ2-3 and V is TRBV6-5; TRBD2 matches 11 bases. Here the CDR3 DNA reads TGTGCCAGCAGTTACAGTCTAGCGGGAGGTACAGATACGCAGTATTTT. As protein: CASSYSLAGGTDTQYF.